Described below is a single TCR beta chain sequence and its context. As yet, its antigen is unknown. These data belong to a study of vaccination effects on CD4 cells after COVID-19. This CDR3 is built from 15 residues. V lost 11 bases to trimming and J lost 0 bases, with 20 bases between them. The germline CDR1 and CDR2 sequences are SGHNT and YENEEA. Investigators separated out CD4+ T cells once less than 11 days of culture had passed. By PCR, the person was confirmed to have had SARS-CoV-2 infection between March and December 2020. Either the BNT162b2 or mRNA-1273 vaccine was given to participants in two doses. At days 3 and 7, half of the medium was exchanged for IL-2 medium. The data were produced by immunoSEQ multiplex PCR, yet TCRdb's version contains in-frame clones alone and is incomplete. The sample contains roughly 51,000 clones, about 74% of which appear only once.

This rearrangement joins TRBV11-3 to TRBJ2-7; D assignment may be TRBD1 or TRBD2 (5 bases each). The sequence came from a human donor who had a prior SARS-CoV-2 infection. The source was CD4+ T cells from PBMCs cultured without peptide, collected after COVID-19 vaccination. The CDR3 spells CAGRGLPECSYEQYF. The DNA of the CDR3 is TGTGCCGGACGGGGCCTCCCGGAGTGCTCCTACGAGCAGTACTTC.